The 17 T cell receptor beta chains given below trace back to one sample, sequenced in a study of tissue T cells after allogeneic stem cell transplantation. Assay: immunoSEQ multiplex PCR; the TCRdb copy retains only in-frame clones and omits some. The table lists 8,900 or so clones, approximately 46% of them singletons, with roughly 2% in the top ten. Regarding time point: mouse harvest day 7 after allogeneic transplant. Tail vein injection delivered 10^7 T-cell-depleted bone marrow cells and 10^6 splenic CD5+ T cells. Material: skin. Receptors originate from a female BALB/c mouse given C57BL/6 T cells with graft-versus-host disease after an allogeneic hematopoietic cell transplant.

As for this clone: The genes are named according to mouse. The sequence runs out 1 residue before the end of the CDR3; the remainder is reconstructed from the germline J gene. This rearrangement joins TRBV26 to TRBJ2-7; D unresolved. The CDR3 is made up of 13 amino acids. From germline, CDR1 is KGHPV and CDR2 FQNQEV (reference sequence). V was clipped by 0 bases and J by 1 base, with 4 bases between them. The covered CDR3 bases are TGTGCCAGCAGTCTGTCACAATCCTATGAACAGTAC. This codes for CASSLSQSYEQY. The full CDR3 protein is CASSLSQSYEQYF.

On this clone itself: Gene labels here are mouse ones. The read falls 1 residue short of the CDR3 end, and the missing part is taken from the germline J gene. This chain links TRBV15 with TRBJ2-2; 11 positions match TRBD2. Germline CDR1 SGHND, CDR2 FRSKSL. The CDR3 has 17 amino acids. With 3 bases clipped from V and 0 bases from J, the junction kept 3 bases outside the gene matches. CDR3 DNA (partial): TGTGCCAGCAGTTTGACTGGGGGGGGCTCAAACACCGGGCAGCTCTAC. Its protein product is CASSLTGGGSNTGQLY. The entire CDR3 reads CASSLTGGGSNTGQLYF.

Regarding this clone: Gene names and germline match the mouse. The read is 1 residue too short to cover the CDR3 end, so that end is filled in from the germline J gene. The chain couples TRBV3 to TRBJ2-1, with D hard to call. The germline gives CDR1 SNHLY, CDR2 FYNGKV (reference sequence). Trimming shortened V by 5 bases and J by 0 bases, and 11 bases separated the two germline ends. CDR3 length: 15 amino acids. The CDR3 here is CASSNRDSNYAEQFF. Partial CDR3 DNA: TGTGCCAGCAGCAACCGGGATTCTAACTATGCTGAGCAGTTC.

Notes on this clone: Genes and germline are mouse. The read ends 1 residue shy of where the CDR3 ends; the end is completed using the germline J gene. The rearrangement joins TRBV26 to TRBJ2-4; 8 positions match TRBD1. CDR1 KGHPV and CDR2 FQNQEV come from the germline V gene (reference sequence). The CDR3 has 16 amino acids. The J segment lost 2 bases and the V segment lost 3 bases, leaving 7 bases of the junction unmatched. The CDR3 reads CASSLRGQGDQNTLYF. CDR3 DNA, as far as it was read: TGTGCCAGCAGTCTCAGGGGGCAAGGGGATCAAAACACCTTGTAC.

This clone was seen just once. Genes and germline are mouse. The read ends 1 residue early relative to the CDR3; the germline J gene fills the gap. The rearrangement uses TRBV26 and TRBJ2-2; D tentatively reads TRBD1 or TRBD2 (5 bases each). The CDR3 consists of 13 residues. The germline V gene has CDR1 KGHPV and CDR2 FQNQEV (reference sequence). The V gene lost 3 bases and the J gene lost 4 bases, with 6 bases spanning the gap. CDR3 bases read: TGTGCCAGCAGTCTCGGGGGCACCGGGCAGCTCTAC. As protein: CASSLGGTGQLY. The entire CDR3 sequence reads CASSLGGTGQLYF. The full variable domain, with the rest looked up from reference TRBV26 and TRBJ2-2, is NSKVIQTPRYLVKGQGQKAKMRCIPEKGHPVVFWYQQNKNNEFKFLINFQNQEVLQQIDMTEKRFSAECPSNSPCSLEIQSSEAGDSALYLCASSLGGTGQLYFGEGSKLTVL.

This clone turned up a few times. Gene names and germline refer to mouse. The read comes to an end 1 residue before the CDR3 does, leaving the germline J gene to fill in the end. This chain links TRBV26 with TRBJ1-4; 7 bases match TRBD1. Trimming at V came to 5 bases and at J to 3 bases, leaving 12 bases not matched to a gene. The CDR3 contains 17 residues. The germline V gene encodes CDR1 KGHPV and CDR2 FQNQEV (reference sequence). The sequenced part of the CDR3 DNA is TGTGCCAGCAGTTTCCTCTTTGGACAGGACCCCAACGAAAGATTATTT. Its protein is CASSFLFGQDPNERLF. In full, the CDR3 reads CASSFLFGQDPNERLFF.

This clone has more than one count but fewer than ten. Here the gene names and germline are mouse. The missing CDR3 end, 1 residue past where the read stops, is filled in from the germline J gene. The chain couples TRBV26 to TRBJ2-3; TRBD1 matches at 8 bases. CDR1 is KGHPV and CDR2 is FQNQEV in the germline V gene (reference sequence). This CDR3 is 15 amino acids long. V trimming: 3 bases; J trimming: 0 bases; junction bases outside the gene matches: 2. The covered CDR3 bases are TGTGCCAGCAGTCTCCAGGGGGCGAGTGCAGAAACGCTGTAT. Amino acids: CASSLQGASAETLY. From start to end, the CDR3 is CASSLQGASAETLYF.

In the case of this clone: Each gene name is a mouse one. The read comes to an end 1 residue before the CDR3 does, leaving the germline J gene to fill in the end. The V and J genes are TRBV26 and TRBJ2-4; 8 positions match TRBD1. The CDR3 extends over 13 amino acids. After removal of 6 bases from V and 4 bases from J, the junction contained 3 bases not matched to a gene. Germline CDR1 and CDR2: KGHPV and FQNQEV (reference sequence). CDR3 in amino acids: CASSPGQENTLYF. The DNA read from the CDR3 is TGTGCCAGCAGCCCGGGACAGGAAAACACCTTGTAC.

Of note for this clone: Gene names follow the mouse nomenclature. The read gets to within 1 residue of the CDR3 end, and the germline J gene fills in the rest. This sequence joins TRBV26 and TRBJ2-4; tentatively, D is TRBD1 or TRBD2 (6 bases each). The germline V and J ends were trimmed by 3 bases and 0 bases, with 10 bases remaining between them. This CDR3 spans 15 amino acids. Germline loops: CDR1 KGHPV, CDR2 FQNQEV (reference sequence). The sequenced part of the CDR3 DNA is TGTGCCAGCAGTCTAATGGGGGCTAGTCAAAACACCTTGTAC. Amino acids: CASSLMGASQNTLY. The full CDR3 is CASSLMGASQNTLYF.

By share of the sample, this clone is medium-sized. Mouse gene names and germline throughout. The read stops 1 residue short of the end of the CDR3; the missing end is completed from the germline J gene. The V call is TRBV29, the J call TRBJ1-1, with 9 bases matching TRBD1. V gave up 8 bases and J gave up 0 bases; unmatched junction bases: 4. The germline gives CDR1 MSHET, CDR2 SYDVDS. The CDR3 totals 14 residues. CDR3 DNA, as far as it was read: TGTGCTAGCGAACAGGGGGCGCAGAACACAGAAGTCTTC. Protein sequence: CASEQGAQNTEVF. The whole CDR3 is CASEQGAQNTEVFF.

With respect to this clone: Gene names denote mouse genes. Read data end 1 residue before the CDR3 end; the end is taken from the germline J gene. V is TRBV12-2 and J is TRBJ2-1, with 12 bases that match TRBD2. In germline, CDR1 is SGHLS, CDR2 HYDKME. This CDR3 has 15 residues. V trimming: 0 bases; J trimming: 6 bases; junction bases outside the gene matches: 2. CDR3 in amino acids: CASSLDWGGGAEQFF. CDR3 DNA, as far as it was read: TGTGCCAGCTCTCTCGACTGGGGGGGCGGTGCTGAGCAGTTC.

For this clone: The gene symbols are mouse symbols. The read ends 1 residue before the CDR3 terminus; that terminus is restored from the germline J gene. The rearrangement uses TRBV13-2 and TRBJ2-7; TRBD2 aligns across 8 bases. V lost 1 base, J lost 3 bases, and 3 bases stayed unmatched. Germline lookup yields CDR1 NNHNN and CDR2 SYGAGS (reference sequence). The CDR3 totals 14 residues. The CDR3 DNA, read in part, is TGTGCCAGCGGTGATTTGGGGGGGATCTATGAACAGTAC. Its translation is CASGDLGGIYEQY. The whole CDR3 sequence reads CASGDLGGIYEQYF.

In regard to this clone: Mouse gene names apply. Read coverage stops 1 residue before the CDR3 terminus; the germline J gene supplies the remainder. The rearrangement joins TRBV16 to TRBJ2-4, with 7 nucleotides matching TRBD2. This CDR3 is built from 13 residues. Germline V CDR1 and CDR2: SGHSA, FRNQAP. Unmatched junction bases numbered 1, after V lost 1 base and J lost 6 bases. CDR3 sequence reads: CASSLVWGNTLYF. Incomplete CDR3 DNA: TGTGCAAGCAGCTTAGTCTGGGGGAACACCTTGTAC. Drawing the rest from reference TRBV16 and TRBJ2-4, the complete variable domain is NAGVIQTPRHKVTGKGQEATLWCEPISGHSAVFWYRQTIVQGLEFLTYFRNQAPIDDSGMPKERFSAQMPNQSHSTLKIQSTQPQDSAVYLCASSLVWGNTLYFGAGTRLSVL.

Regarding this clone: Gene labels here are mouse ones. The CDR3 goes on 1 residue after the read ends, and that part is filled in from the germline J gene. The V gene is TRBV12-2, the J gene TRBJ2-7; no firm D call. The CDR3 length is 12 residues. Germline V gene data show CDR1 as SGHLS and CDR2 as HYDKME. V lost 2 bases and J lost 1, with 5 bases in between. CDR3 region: CASSRTSYEQYF. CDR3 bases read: TGTGCCAGCTCTCGAACTTCCTATGAACAGTAC.

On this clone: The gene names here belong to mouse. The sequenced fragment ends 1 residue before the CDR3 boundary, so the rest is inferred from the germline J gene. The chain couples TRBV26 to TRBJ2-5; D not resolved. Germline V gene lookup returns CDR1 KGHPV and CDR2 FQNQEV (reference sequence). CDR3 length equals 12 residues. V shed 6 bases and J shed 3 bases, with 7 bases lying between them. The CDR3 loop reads CASRQSQDTQYF. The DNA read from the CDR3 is TGTGCCAGCAGACAGTCTCAAGACACCCAGTAC. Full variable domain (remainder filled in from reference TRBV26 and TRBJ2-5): NSKVIQTPRYLVKGQGQKAKMRCIPEKGHPVVFWYQQNKNNEFKFLINFQNQEVLQQIDMTEKRFSAECPSNSPCSLEIQSSEAGDSALYLCASRQSQDTQYFGPGTRLLVL.

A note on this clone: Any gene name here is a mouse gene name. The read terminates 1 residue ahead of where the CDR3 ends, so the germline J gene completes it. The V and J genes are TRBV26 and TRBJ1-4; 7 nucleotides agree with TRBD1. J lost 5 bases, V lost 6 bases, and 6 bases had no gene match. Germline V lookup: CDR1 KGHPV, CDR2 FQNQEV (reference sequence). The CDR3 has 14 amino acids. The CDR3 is CASSLGQTNERLFF. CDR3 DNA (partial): TGTGCCAGCAGCCTGGGACAGACGAACGAAAGATTATTT.

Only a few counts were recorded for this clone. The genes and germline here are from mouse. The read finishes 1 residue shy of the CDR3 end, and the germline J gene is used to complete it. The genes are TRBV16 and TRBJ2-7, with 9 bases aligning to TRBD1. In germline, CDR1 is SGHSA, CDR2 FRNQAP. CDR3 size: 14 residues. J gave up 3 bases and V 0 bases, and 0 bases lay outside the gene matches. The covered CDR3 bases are TGTGCAAGCAGCTTAGAGGGACAGGGCTATGAACAGTAC. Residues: CASSLEGQGYEQY. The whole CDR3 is CASSLEGQGYEQYF. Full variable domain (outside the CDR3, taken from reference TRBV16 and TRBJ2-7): NAGVIQTPRHKVTGKGQEATLWCEPISGHSAVFWYRQTIVQGLEFLTYFRNQAPIDDSGMPKERFSAQMPNQSHSTLKIQSTQPQDSAVYLCASSLEGQGYEQYFGPGTRLTVL.